The source of this T cell receptor (beta chain) is a study of CD8+ T cells in alopecia areata. About the study: It was oral tofacitinib, at 5 to 10 mg twice daily, that treated patients received. Findings and caveats of the study: Across lesional scalp, and particularly alopecia totalis/universalis, clonality surpassed that of normal scalp.

The germline V gene encodes CDR1 MNHEY and CDR2 SVGAGI. The ends lost 6 bases at V and 4 bases at J; junction bases unmatched: 6. The CDR3 runs to 14 residues. Comment on this clone: Its specificity is not known.

RNA, once extracted, was reverse transcribed into cDNA for use as the sequencing template. Repertoires were generated with immunoSEQ multiplex PCR, while TCRdb's copy carries only in-frame clones and drops some. The sample has some 51,000 clones, approximately 96% seen once. The starting material was CD8+ T cells sorted from blood, obtained at week 0. The V and J genes are TRBV6-5 and TRBJ2-1; TRBD1 matches at 7 bases. The clonotype comes from a human donor with alopecia areata. The CDR3 loop is CASSDRVKYNEQFF. DNA of the CDR3: TGTGCCAGCAGCGACAGGGTAAAGTACAATGAGCAGTTCTTC.